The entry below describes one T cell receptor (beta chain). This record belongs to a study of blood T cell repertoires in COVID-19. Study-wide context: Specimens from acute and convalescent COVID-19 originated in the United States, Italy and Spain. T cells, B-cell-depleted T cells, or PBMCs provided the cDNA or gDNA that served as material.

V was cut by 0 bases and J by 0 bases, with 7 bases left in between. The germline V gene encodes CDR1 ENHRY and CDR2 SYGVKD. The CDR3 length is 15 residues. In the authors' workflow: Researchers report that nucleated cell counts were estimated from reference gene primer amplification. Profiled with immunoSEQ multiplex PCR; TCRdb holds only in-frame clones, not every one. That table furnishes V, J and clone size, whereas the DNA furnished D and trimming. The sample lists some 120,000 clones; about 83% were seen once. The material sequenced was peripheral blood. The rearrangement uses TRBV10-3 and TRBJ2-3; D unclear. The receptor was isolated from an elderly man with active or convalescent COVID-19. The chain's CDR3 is CAISESLVSTDTQYF. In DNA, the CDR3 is TGTGCCATCAGTGAGTCCCTTGTAAGCACAGATACGCAGTATTTT.